This entry lists 18 T cell receptor beta chains sequenced from one sample in a study of cytotoxic CD8 clonotypes in ibrutinib-treated CLL. TCRdb's table, derived via immunoSEQ multiplex PCR, lists solely in-frame clones and lacks some. The repertoire has about 200,000 clones, roughly 77% of them found once; the top ten carry approximately 6%. The specimen was PBMCs, collected after 12 months of ibrutinib treatment. These receptors were collected from a human donor with chronic lymphocytic leukemia.

This chain connects TRBV6-1 to TRBJ1-2; D unclear. With 0 bases removed from V and 2 bases from J, the gap between germline ends came to 13 bases. The germline gives CDR1 MNHNS, CDR2 SASEGT. CDR3 size: 16 residues. Here the CDR3 DNA reads TGTGCCAGCAGTGAAGCGCTTGTCGGACGGAACTATGGCTACACCTTC. This codes for CASSEALVGRNYGYTF.

Only a few counts were recorded for this clone. The chain joins TRBV30 to TRBJ1-2; 9 nucleotides align to TRBD1. Looked up from germline, CDR1 is GTSNPN and CDR2 is SVGIG (reference sequence). The CDR3 totals 15 residues. The V and J ends lost 6 bases and 1 base, in that order; junction bases with no gene match: 9. The CDR3 DNA reads TGTGCCTGCGCGCGGACAGGGGCGATTAACTATGGCTACACCTTC. It is translated as CACARTGAINYGYTF.

The DNA for the CDR3 is TGTGCCAGCAGCTTAAGGCGCACTTTGAACACTGAAGCTTTCTTT. The encoded protein is CASSLRRTLNTEAFF. V gene TRBV7-8 combines with J gene TRBJ1-1; D is unclear. The ends were cut back, 2 bases at V and 0 bases at J, with 10 bases in the middle. The V gene's germline CDR1 is SGHVS and CDR2 FQNEAQ. The CDR3 runs 15 residues.

The rearrangement uses TRBV9 and TRBJ1-5; D is perhaps TRBD1 (5 bases). Germline V lookup: CDR1 SGDLS, CDR2 YYNGEE. V shed 4 bases and J shed 1 base, with 12 bases lying between them. The CDR3 extends over 15 amino acids. The CDR3 region has the DNA TGTGCCAGCAGCCTGACGGGGGGAAGCAATCAGCCCCAGCATTTT. Its translation is CASSLTGGSNQPQHF. The variable domain in full, with the rest retrieved from reference TRBV9 and TRBJ1-5, is DSGVTQTPKHLITATGQRVTLRCSPRSGDLSVYWYQQSLDQGLQFLIQYYNGEERAKGNILERFSAQQFPDLHSELNLSSLELGDSALYFCASSLTGGSNQPQHFGDGTRLSIL.

The chain couples TRBV7-9 to TRBJ2-7; D is perhaps TRBD1 (5 bases). The CDR3 is made up of 14 amino acids. V lost 3 bases and J lost 0, with 9 bases in between. Germline V gene lookup returns CDR1 SEHNR and CDR2 FQNEAQ (reference sequence). The CDR3 loop reads CASSFQGLSYEQYF. CDR3 in DNA: TGTGCCAGCAGCTTTCAGGGCCTCTCCTACGAGCAGTACTTC.

V usage is TRBV7-6 and J usage is TRBJ2-6, with TRBD2 identical over 14 bases. The junction had 6 bases not matched to a gene; V was cut back by 6 bases and J by 2 bases. This CDR3 has 18 amino acids. CDR1 and CDR2 from the germline V gene are SGHVS and FNYEAQ. The CDR3 sequence: CASSRGLAGATGANVLTF. The CDR3 coding sequence is TGTGCCAGCAGTCGGGGACTAGCGGGAGCTACTGGGGCCAACGTCCTGACTTTC.

V and J are TRBV13 and TRBJ2-3, with D possibly matching TRBD2 (6 bases). Germline V lookup: CDR1 PRHDT, CDR2 FYEKMQ (reference sequence). The CDR3 has 12 residues. V was clipped by 6 bases and J by 6 bases, with 10 bases between them. The CDR3 DNA follows: TGTGCCAGCAGATCCAGCGGGGATACGCAGTATTTT. This sequence encodes CASRSSGDTQYF.

The chain carries TRBV28 and TRBJ1-1; TRBD1 is a possible D gene (6 bases). Germline V gives CDR1 MDHEN, CDR2 SYDVKM. Trimming removed 2 bases at V and 4 bases at J, with 8 bases between. The CDR3 has 13 amino acids. The CDR3 reads CASSLRGGTEAFF. The CDR3 DNA follows: TGTGCCAGCAGTTTACGAGGGGGCACTGAAGCTTTCTTT.

The chain employs TRBV25-1 and TRBJ2-5; 9 bases match TRBD1. The better agreement between TRBJ2-7 and the DNA end casts doubt on the J call. This CDR3 is 14 amino acids long. The germline gives CDR1 MGHDK, CDR2 SYGVNS. The CDR3 nucleotides are TGTGCCAGCAGTGTTGGACAGGGGTCCTACGAGCAGTACTTC. As protein: CASSVGQGSYEQYF.

CDR3 residues: CASTQQGGQPQHF. The CDR3 coding sequence is TGTGCCAGCACCCAACAGGGAGGTCAGCCCCAGCATTTT. The J gene is TRBJ1-5, the V gene TRBV6-6; TRBD1 might be the D (6 bases). Per germline, CDR1 MNHNY and CDR2 SVGAGI (reference sequence). This CDR3 region has 13 residues. Trimming took 7 bases from V and 6 from J, leaving 13 bases between them.

The chain recombines TRBV11-1 with TRBJ2-5; 7 bases line up with TRBD2. The CDR3 is made up of 16 amino acids. The germline gives CDR1 SGHAT, CDR2 FQDESV (reference sequence). J was trimmed by 4 bases and V by 4 bases; bases with no gene match: 12. CDR3 bases: TGTGCCAGCAGCTCCCACGGACGGGAGGCGATAGAGACCCAGTACTTC. As protein: CASSSHGREAIETQYF.

A few counts support this clone. The chain couples TRBV5-1 to TRBJ2-2; TRBD2 aligns across 8 bases. The CDR3 sequence is 15 residues long. V gave up 4 bases and J gave up 5 bases; unmatched junction bases: 7. From germline, CDR1 is SGHRS and CDR2 YFSETQ. The CDR3 spells CASSSGGRLTGELFF. CDR3 nucleotide sequence: TGCGCCAGCAGCAGCGGGGGACGGTTGACCGGGGAGCTGTTTTTT.

The chain uses TRBV2 and TRBJ2-7; 9 bases match TRBD1. There are 13 residues in the CDR3. With V trimmed by 6 bases and J by 7 bases, 7 bases remained unmatched. The germline CDR1 and CDR2 sequences are SNHLY and FYNNEI. In DNA, the CDR3 is TGTGCCAGCAGGGAGGGACAGGGAGATGAGCAGTACTTC. This gives the protein CASREGQGDEQYF.

The rearrangement joins TRBV7-2 to TRBJ2-7, with D tentatively TRBD1 or TRBD2 (5 bases each). Germline V gene data show CDR1 as SGHTA and CDR2 as FQGNSA. The germline V and J ends were trimmed by 0 bases and 0 bases, with 9 bases remaining between them. CDR3 length equals 15 residues. CDR3 protein: CASSLAGTASYEQYF. As DNA, the CDR3 is TGTGCCAGCAGCTTAGCCGGGACGGCCTCCTACGAGCAGTACTTC.

This clone was found many times. The chain combines TRBV28 with TRBJ2-7, with TRBD1 identical over 10 bases. Germline V gives CDR1 MDHEN, CDR2 SYDVKM. The CDR3 is 15 residues long. The trim removed 6 bases at V and 3 bases at J, leaving 8 bases unmatched. The CDR3 nucleotides are TGTGCCAGCAGCCCTTGGGACAGGGGCCTCTACGAGCAGTACTTC. Amino acid sequence: CASSPWDRGLYEQYF.

This chain connects TRBV5-1 to TRBJ2-2; D ambiguous. The CDR3 sequence is 13 residues long. The germline gives CDR1 SGHRS, CDR2 YFSETQ. V was clipped by 2 bases and J by 6 bases, with 8 bases between them. The CDR3 protein is CASSLISAGELFF. In nucleotides, the CDR3 is TGCGCCAGCAGCTTAATTAGTGCCGGGGAGCTGTTTTTT.

This rearrangement joins TRBV6-5 to TRBJ1-6, with 9 nucleotides matching TRBD1. V lost 2 bases, J lost 9 bases, and 8 bases stayed unmatched. Germline V gene lookup returns CDR1 MNHEY and CDR2 SVGAGI. The CDR3 has 16 residues. CDR3 sequence reads: CASSYKQGARGSPLHF. The CDR3 DNA reads TGTGCCAGCAGTTACAAACAGGGGGCAAGAGGTTCACCCCTCCACTTT.

V usage is TRBV27 and J usage is TRBJ2-5; D perhaps matches TRBD2 (5 bases). V was cut by 5 bases and J by 4 bases, with 17 bases left in between. In germline, CDR1 is MNHEY, CDR2 SMNVEV (reference sequence). This CDR3 is built from 15 residues. In nucleotides, the CDR3 is TGTGCCAGCAGTACCTCGAGGGAGCATGGAGAGACCCAGTACTTC. Translation gives CASSTSREHGETQYF.